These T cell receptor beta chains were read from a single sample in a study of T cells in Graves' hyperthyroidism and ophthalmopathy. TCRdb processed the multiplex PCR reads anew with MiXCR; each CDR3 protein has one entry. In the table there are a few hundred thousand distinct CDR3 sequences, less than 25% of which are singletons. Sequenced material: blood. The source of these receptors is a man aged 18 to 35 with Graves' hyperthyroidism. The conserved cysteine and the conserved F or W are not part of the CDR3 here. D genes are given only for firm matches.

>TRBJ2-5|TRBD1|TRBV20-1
SARDWGQGSQETQY
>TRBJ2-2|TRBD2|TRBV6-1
ASSPTSGVGELF
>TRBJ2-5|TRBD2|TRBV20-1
SARDRASGRRKTQY
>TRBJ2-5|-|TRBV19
ASSVAWETQY
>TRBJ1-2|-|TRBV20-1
SARDQDSANYGYT
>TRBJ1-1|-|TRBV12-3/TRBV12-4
ASSSNRVGTEAF
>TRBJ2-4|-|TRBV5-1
ASSLEVGLAKNIQY
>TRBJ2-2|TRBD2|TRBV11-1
ASSRARGAGALNTGELF
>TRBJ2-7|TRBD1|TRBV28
ASSLRLRDSSYEQY
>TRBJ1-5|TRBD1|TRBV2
ASSSVRTGGNQPQH
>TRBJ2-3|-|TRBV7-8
ASSFRRLDVTQY
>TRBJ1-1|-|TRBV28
ASTSMGSAF
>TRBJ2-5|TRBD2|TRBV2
ASSGRLADLYQETQY
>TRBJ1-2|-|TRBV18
ASSRGDANYGYT
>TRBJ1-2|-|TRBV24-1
ATSPSAANYGYT
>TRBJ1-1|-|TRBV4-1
ASSHPTGPGTEAF
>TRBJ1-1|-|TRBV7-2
ASSLKAGGPNTEAF
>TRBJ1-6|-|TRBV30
AWSRDLGGINNSPLH
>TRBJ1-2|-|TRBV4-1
ASSQEGTNGYT
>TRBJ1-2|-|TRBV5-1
ASSSQVTNYGYT
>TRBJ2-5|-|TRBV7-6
ASSPTLLPPETQY
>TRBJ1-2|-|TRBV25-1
ASSEYGNLGFGYT
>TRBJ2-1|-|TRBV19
ASSIGGGTYNEQF
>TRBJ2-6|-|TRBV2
ASVGGRGPGANVLT
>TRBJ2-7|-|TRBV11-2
ASRSLEEQC
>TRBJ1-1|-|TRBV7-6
ASSADGGSNTEAF
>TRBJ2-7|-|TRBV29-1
SVEQGPEQY
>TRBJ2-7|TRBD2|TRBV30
AWSNPGGRPLRYEQY
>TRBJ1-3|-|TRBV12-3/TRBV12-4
ASTLRDPRNTIY
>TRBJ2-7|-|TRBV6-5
ASSYADRSYEQY
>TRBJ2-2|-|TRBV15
ATSTQGLAGELF
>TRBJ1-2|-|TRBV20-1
SASTDYGYT
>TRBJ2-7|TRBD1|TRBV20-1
SARERQGAREQY
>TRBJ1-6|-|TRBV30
AWSPPGGNMDSPLH
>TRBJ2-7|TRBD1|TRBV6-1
ASSDGQGSYEQY
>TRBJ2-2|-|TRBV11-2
ASSLDSATLSRELF
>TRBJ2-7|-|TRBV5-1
ASSIQGNEQY